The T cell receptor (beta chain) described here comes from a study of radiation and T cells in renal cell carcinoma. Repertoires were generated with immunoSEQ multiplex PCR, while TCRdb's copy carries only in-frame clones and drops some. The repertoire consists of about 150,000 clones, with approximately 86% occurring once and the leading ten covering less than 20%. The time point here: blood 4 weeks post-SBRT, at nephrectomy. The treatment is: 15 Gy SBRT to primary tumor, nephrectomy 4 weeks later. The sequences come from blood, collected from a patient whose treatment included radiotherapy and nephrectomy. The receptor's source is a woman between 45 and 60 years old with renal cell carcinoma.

The CDR3 sequence: CASSLLGGNTGELFF. CDR3 sequence (DNA): TGTGCCAGTAGTCTACTGGGGGGAAACACCGGGGAGCTGTTTTTT. The chain recombines TRBV19 with TRBJ2-2; TRBD2 might be the D (6 bases). This CDR3 is 15 amino acids long. V was cut by 5 bases and J by 2 bases, with 12 bases left in between. The germline gives CDR1 LNHDA, CDR2 SQIVND (reference sequence). The variable domain in full, with the rest retrieved from reference TRBV19 and TRBJ2-2, is DGGITQSPKYLFRKEGQNVTLSCEQNLNHDAMYWYRQDPGQGLRLIYYSQIVNDFQKGDIAEGYSVSREKKESFPLTVTSAQKNPTAFYLCASSLLGGNTGELFFGEGSRLTVL.